This is a list of T cell receptor beta chains from one sample in a study of T cells after posttransplantation cyclophosphamide. Sequencing was performed with immunoSEQ multiplex PCR; in TCRdb, only in-frame clones are kept and a portion is missing. The sample lists just under 8,000 clones, none appearing once, the ten largest making up around 6%. The source was PBMCs, collected after an allogeneic stem cell transplant with post-transplant cyclophosphamide. The receptors derive from a male patient in his thirties who received an allogeneic stem cell transplant from an unrelated donor, was CMV-positive, and had acute and chronic GVHD. Some of the T cells may derive from the graft donor. CDR3s include the opening cysteine and the closing phenylalanine or tryptophan. Each record gives: J gene, V gene, D gene, CDR3 length, clone size, CDR3 DNA, CDR3 protein. D genes are given only for firm matches. Size is stated for part of the rows, as once, few or many counts, or as a class when the clone is expanded.

j_gene: TRBJ2-7
v_gene: TRBV7-2
d_gene: TRBD2
len: 16
abundance: few
CDR3nt: TGTGCCAGCAGCTTGACTAGCGGGAGAGTGCCGAACGAGCAGTACTTC
CDR3aa: CASSLTSGRVPNEQYF

j_gene: TRBJ1-1
v_gene: TRBV6-5
d_gene: .
len: 15
abundance: many
CDR3nt: TGTGCCAGCAGTACATACCCGGGGAGCCACACTGAAGCTTTCTTT
CDR3aa: CASSTYPGSHTEAFF

j_gene: TRBJ2-3
v_gene: TRBV6-4
d_gene: .
len: 14
abundance: many
CDR3nt: TGTGCCCCCTCGAAAGAGGTGAGCACAGATACGCAGTATTTT
CDR3aa: CAPSKEVSTDTQYF

j_gene: TRBJ2-7
v_gene: TRBV19
d_gene: TRBD1
len: 15
abundance: .
CDR3nt: TGTGCCAGTAGTATAGCGCCGGGACAGGGGCACGAGCAGTACTTC
CDR3aa: CASSIAPGQGHEQYF

j_gene: TRBJ1-4
v_gene: TRBV27
d_gene: .
len: 16
abundance: medium-sized
CDR3nt: TGTGCCAGCAGTTTATTCGGCACAGGGAGGGGTGAAAAACTGTTTTTT
CDR3aa: CASSLFGTGRGEKLFF

j_gene: TRBJ1-4
v_gene: TRBV4-1
d_gene: TRBD1
len: 13
abundance: many
CDR3nt: TGCGCCAGCAGACTCGACAGGGATGAAAAACTGTTTTTT
CDR3aa: CASRLDRDEKLFF

j_gene: TRBJ1-1
v_gene: TRBV12-5
d_gene: .
len: 13
abundance: many
CDR3nt: TGTGCTAGTGGTTTGAATACAGTAACTGAAGCTTTCTTT
CDR3aa: CASGLNTVTEAFF

j_gene: TRBJ1-4
v_gene: TRBV18
d_gene: .
len: 17
abundance: medium-sized
CDR3nt: TGTGCCAGCTCACCATCCGGCAGGGGATCAACTAATGAAAAACTGTTTTTT
CDR3aa: CASSPSGRGSTNEKLFF

j_gene: TRBJ1-2
v_gene: TRBV12-3/TRBV12-4
d_gene: TRBD1
len: 15
abundance: many
CDR3nt: TGTGCCAGCAGCAAGGGCGCGGGACAGATCTATGGCTACACCTTC
CDR3aa: CASSKGAGQIYGYTF

j_gene: TRBJ2-1
v_gene: TRBV30
d_gene: TRBD2
len: 14
abundance: .
CDR3nt: TGTGCCTTGAAAGCGGGAGCCCTATACAATCAGCAGTTCTTC
CDR3aa: CALKAGALYNQQFF

j_gene: TRBJ1-4
v_gene: TRBV18
d_gene: TRBD1
len: 13
abundance: many
CDR3nt: TGTGCCAGCTCACCCGGGACAGTTGAAAAACTGTTTTTT
CDR3aa: CASSPGTVEKLFF

j_gene: TRBJ2-3
v_gene: TRBV19
d_gene: TRBD2
len: 16
abundance: many
CDR3nt: TGTGCCAGTAGTCGGACTAGCGGGGGGGCCGGAGATACGCAGTATTTT
CDR3aa: CASSRTSGGAGDTQYF

j_gene: TRBJ2-6
v_gene: TRBV7-9
d_gene: TRBD1
len: 16
abundance: medium-sized
CDR3nt: TGTGCCAGCAGCTTTGCAGGGGGTTCTGGGGCCAACGTCCTGACTTTC
CDR3aa: CASSFAGGSGANVLTF

j_gene: TRBJ2-4
v_gene: TRBV5-1
d_gene: TRBD1
len: 14
abundance: many
CDR3nt: TGCGCCAGCAGGGAGAGACAGGGGTTAAACATTCAGTACTTC
CDR3aa: CASRERQGLNIQYF

j_gene: TRBJ2-1
v_gene: TRBV7-9
d_gene: .
len: 16
abundance: many
CDR3nt: TGTGCCAGCAGCTTAGCGGGGGGGCCTTCCTACAATGAGCAGTTCTTC
CDR3aa: CASSLAGGPSYNEQFF

j_gene: TRBJ2-1
v_gene: TRBV5-4
d_gene: TRBD2
len: 15
abundance: many
CDR3nt: TGTGCCAGCAGCCAGGGACTAGCGGACTACAATGAGCAGTTCTTC
CDR3aa: CASSQGLADYNEQFF

j_gene: TRBJ2-3
v_gene: TRBV4-3
d_gene: .
len: 15
abundance: medium-sized
CDR3nt: TGCGCCAGCAGCCTCTCTCGGCGGGGCACAGATACGCAGTATTTT
CDR3aa: CASSLSRRGTDTQYF

j_gene: TRBJ2-1
v_gene: TRBV19
d_gene: .
len: 14
abundance: medium-sized
CDR3nt: TGTGCCAGTAACAGGCGGTTCGAGTCAGATGAGCAGTTCTTC
CDR3aa: CASNRRFESDEQFF

j_gene: TRBJ2-1
v_gene: TRBV19
d_gene: .
len: 14
abundance: large
CDR3nt: TGTGCCAGTAGAATAGGGGCGGGAAACAATGAGCAGTTCTTC
CDR3aa: CASRIGAGNNEQFF

j_gene: TRBJ2-5
v_gene: TRBV27
d_gene: TRBD1
len: 14
abundance: many
CDR3nt: TGTGCCAGCAGCTGGACAGGGCAGGGAGAGACCCAGTACTTC
CDR3aa: CASSWTGQGETQYF

j_gene: TRBJ2-5
v_gene: TRBV6-5
d_gene: .
len: 11
abundance: many
CDR3nt: TGTGCCAGCAGCCAAGGGGAGACCCAGTACTTC
CDR3aa: CASSQGETQYF

j_gene: TRBJ1-2
v_gene: TRBV7-9
d_gene: .
len: 13
abundance: many
CDR3nt: TGTGCCAGCAGCCTAACAGGGCAAGAACGCTACACCTTC
CDR3aa: CASSLTGQERYTF

j_gene: TRBJ1-5
v_gene: TRBV30
d_gene: .
len: 15
abundance: many
CDR3nt: TGTGCCTGGTCATTCAGGGAAGGGGGCAATCAGCCCCAGCATTTT
CDR3aa: CAWSFREGGNQPQHF

j_gene: TRBJ2-7
v_gene: TRBV6-5
d_gene: TRBD2
len: 14
abundance: medium-sized
CDR3nt: TGTGCCAGCAGTTACTCGACTAGCCCGTACGAGCAGTACTTC
CDR3aa: CASSYSTSPYEQYF

j_gene: TRBJ2-7
v_gene: TRBV5-4
d_gene: TRBD1
len: 16
abundance: many
CDR3nt: TGTGCCAGCAGCTTGTCTCCGGGACAGGGGTTCTACGAGCAGTACTTC
CDR3aa: CASSLSPGQGFYEQYF

j_gene: TRBJ2-3
v_gene: TRBV10-3
d_gene: TRBD1
len: 14
abundance: many
CDR3nt: TGTGCCATCAGTAAGGGGCAGGGGGCAGATACGCAGTATTTT
CDR3aa: CAISKGQGADTQYF

j_gene: TRBJ2-1
v_gene: TRBV24-1
d_gene: TRBD2
len: 12
abundance: many
CDR3nt: TGTGCCACCGGGAGGGGAACTAGCGAGCAGTTCTTC
CDR3aa: CATGRGTSEQFF

j_gene: TRBJ2-5
v_gene: TRBV18
d_gene: .
len: 13
abundance: many
CDR3nt: TGTGCCAGCTCACCTAACAGTCAAGAGACCCAGTACTTC
CDR3aa: CASSPNSQETQYF

j_gene: TRBJ2-3
v_gene: TRBV7-3
d_gene: TRBD2
len: 16
abundance: many
CDR3nt: TGTGCCAGCAGCGTAGGAAAGCGGGGGGGCACAGATACGCAGTATTTT
CDR3aa: CASSVGKRGGTDTQYF

j_gene: TRBJ2-1
v_gene: TRBV6-2/TRBV6-3
d_gene: .
len: 14
abundance: many
CDR3nt: TGTGCCAGCAGTTACACCGAACAGCCCAATGAGCAGTTCTTC
CDR3aa: CASSYTEQPNEQFF

j_gene: TRBJ2-7
v_gene: TRBV27
d_gene: .
len: 13
abundance: many
CDR3nt: TGTGCCAGCAGTTCCATCACTAGGTACGAGCAGTACTTC
CDR3aa: CASSSITRYEQYF

j_gene: TRBJ2-1
v_gene: TRBV25-1
d_gene: TRBD1
len: 13
abundance: medium-sized
CDR3nt: TGTGCCAGCAGTGCACAGGGGGCTGATGAGCAGTTCTTC
CDR3aa: CASSAQGADEQFF

j_gene: TRBJ1-5
v_gene: TRBV6-5
d_gene: .
len: 14
abundance: many
CDR3nt: TGTGCCAGCAGTGTTACAGGGTTCAATCAGCCCCAGCATTTT
CDR3aa: CASSVTGFNQPQHF

j_gene: TRBJ1-2
v_gene: TRBV7-2
d_gene: TRBD1
len: 16
abundance: many
CDR3nt: TGTGCCAGCAGCTTAGCCGCCCCGGGACAGGGTAATGGCTACACCTTC
CDR3aa: CASSLAAPGQGNGYTF

j_gene: TRBJ2-1
v_gene: TRBV7-6
d_gene: .
len: 16
abundance: medium-sized
CDR3nt: TGTGCCAGCAGCCCCGTAGGGGGATCGACTTACAATGAGCAGTTCTTC
CDR3aa: CASSPVGGSTYNEQFF

j_gene: TRBJ2-6
v_gene: TRBV7-9
d_gene: TRBD2
len: 17
abundance: many
CDR3nt: TGTGCCAGCAGCTCGGGACTAGCGGGGTCAGGGGCCAACGTCCTGACTTTC
CDR3aa: CASSSGLAGSGANVLTF

j_gene: TRBJ2-3
v_gene: TRBV7-2
d_gene: .
len: 12
abundance: few
CDR3nt: TGTGCCAGCAGCTTTTACACAGATACGCAGTATTTT
CDR3aa: CASSFYTDTQYF

j_gene: TRBJ2-3
v_gene: TRBV19
d_gene: TRBD2
len: 16
abundance: medium-sized
CDR3nt: TGTGCCAGTAGCCGGACTAGCGGGAGTTGGACAGATACGCAGTATTTT
CDR3aa: CASSRTSGSWTDTQYF

j_gene: TRBJ2-5
v_gene: TRBV4-1
d_gene: TRBD2
len: 18
abundance: few
CDR3nt: TGCGCCAGCAGCCAAGAAAGAGGGCTAGCGGGAGGGGGAGAGACCCAGTACTTC
CDR3aa: CASSQERGLAGGGETQYF

j_gene: TRBJ2-2
v_gene: TRBV30
d_gene: TRBD2
len: 15
abundance: many
CDR3nt: TGTGCCTGGAGGAGCGGGGCGTCGAACACCGGGGAGCTGTTTTTT
CDR3aa: CAWRSGASNTGELFF

j_gene: TRBJ1-6
v_gene: TRBV4-3
d_gene: .
len: 18
abundance: .
CDR3nt: TGCGCCAGCAGCCCGGAAGTGCGAGGGGGCTCCTATAATTCACCCCTCCACTTT
CDR3aa: CASSPEVRGGSYNSPLHF

j_gene: TRBJ1-2
v_gene: TRBV4-1
d_gene: .
len: 13
abundance: many
CDR3nt: TGCGCCAGCAGCGACGGACAGTACTATGGCTACACCTTC
CDR3aa: CASSDGQYYGYTF

j_gene: TRBJ2-6
v_gene: TRBV12-3/TRBV12-4
d_gene: .
len: 15
abundance: medium-sized
CDR3nt: TGTGCCAGCAGTCTCGGACAAGTTGGGGCCAACGTCCTGACTTTC
CDR3aa: CASSLGQVGANVLTF

j_gene: TRBJ1-3
v_gene: TRBV12-3/TRBV12-4
d_gene: TRBD1
len: 18
abundance: many
CDR3nt: TGTGCCAGCAGGAGAAGGCGGGACAGGGCTGGCCCTGGAAACACCATATATTTT
CDR3aa: CASRRRRDRAGPGNTIYF

j_gene: TRBJ2-2
v_gene: TRBV5-1
d_gene: TRBD2
len: 15
abundance: many
CDR3nt: TGCGCCAGCAGAATCAGCGGGGGAGACACCGGGGAGCTGTTTTTT
CDR3aa: CASRISGGDTGELFF

j_gene: TRBJ1-1
v_gene: TRBV9
d_gene: TRBD1
len: 15
abundance: many
CDR3nt: TGTGCCAGCAGCACTGGACAGGGCTCCAACACTGAAGCTTTCTTT
CDR3aa: CASSTGQGSNTEAFF

j_gene: TRBJ1-2
v_gene: TRBV15
d_gene: .
len: 12
abundance: many
CDR3nt: TGTGCCACAGGGTTAGTTAACTATGGCTACACCTTC
CDR3aa: CATGLVNYGYTF

j_gene: TRBJ2-1
v_gene: TRBV6-1
d_gene: TRBD2
len: 16
abundance: many
CDR3nt: TGTGCCAGCAGTGACGTGACGGCGGGAGCCTACAATGAGCAGTTCTTC
CDR3aa: CASSDVTAGAYNEQFF

j_gene: TRBJ2-3
v_gene: TRBV10-1
d_gene: .
len: 13
abundance: few
CDR3nt: TGCGCCAGCACTAGACAGGCGTCAGATACGCAGTATTTT
CDR3aa: CASTRQASDTQYF

j_gene: TRBJ1-1
v_gene: TRBV11-3
d_gene: .
len: 13
abundance: many
CDR3nt: TGTGCCAGCAGCCAACGGTCGAACACTGAAGCTTTCTTT
CDR3aa: CASSQRSNTEAFF

j_gene: TRBJ2-3
v_gene: TRBV4-3
d_gene: .
len: 15
abundance: many
CDR3nt: TGCGCCAGCAGCCCCAGAGCGGAAGGCACAGATACGCAGTATTTT
CDR3aa: CASSPRAEGTDTQYF

j_gene: TRBJ1-2
v_gene: TRBV4-3
d_gene: .
len: 14
abundance: many
CDR3nt: TGCGCCAGCAGCCAAGAATCCAGGGTCCATGGCTACACCTTC
CDR3aa: CASSQESRVHGYTF

j_gene: TRBJ1-2
v_gene: TRBV7-9
d_gene: .
len: 14
abundance: many
CDR3nt: TGTGCCAGCAGCTTAGAGGGGTTCGACTATGGCTACACCTTC
CDR3aa: CASSLEGFDYGYTF

j_gene: TRBJ2-2
v_gene: TRBV5-1
d_gene: .
len: 14
abundance: many
CDR3nt: TGCGCCAGCAGCTTCGACACAGGGCCCGGGGAGCTGTTTTTT
CDR3aa: CASSFDTGPGELFF

j_gene: TRBJ1-1
v_gene: TRBV5-1
d_gene: TRBD1
len: 15
abundance: many
CDR3nt: TGCGCCAGCAGCTTGGTAGGCAGGGGGTACACTGAAGCTTTCTTT
CDR3aa: CASSLVGRGYTEAFF